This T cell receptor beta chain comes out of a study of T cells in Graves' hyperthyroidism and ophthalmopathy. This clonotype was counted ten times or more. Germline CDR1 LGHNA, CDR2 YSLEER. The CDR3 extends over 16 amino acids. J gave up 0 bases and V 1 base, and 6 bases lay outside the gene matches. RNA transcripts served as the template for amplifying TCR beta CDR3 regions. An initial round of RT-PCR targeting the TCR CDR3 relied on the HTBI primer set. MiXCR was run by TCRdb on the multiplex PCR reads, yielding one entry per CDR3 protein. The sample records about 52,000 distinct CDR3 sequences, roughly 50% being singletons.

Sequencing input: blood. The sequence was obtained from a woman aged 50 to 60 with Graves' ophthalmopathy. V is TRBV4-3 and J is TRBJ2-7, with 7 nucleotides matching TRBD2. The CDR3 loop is CASSQGASGASYEQYF. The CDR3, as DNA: TGCGCCAGCAGCCAAGGGGCTAGCGGAGCCTCCTACGAGCAGTACTTC.